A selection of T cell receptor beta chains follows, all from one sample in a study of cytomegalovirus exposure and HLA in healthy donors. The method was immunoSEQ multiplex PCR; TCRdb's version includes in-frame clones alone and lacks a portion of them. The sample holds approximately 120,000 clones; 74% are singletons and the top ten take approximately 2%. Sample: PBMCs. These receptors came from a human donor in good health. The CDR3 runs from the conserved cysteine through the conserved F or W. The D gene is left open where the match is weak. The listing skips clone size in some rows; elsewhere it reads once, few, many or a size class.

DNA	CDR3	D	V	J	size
TGCGCCAGCAGCGAGGGACAGGTCGGGGAGCTGTTTTTT	CASSEGQVGELFF	TRBD1	TRBV5-1	TRBJ2-2	-
TGCGCCAGCAGCAGAGGACAGGGTGGGTCCTACGAGCAGTACTTC	CASSRGQGGSYEQYF	TRBD1	TRBV5-1	TRBJ2-7	-
TGTGCCAGCAGTGAACGACAGATTAGCTCCTATAATTCACCCCTCCACTTT	CASSERQISSYNSPLHF	-	TRBV6-1	TRBJ1-6	-
TGTGCCAGCAGCTTAGATTACAGCTCCTACGAGCAGTACTTC	CASSLDYSSYEQYF	-	TRBV11-2	TRBJ2-7	once
TGTGCCAGCAGTTACACTGGACAGGGGGTAGGATCACCCCTCCACTTT	CASSYTGQGVGSPLHF	TRBD1	TRBV6-6	TRBJ1-6	-
TGCGCCAGCAGCCCGATATCCAGGGAAAATGAAAAACTGTTTTTT	CASSPISRENEKLFF	-	TRBV5-1	TRBJ1-4	-
TGTGCCAGCTCGCTTCTCCGGGACAGGGGAAATCAGCCCCAGCATTTT	CASSLLRDRGNQPQHF	TRBD1	TRBV18	TRBJ1-5	-
TGTGCCAGCAGTTCCGGGGTGGGGTGGGACTATGGCTACACCTTC	CASSSGVGWDYGYTF	-	TRBV27	TRBJ1-2	-
TGTGCCAGCAGTTTAGCTGGGCAGGGTCTCAATCAGCCCCAGCATTTT	CASSLAGQGLNQPQHF	-	TRBV28	TRBJ1-5	few
TGTGCCATCCGAGGGACAACGAACACCGGGGAGCTGTTTTTT	CAIRGTTNTGELFF	-	TRBV7-2	TRBJ2-2	-
TGTGCCAGCAGTGAAGATCCCGGCTCTGGGGCCAACGTCCTGACTTTC	CASSEDPGSGANVLTF	-	TRBV6-1	TRBJ2-6	-
TGTGCCAGCAACCTTCGGGGGGTCTATGGCTACACCTTC	CASNLRGVYGYTF	-	TRBV28	TRBJ1-2	once
TGTGCCGGCGGGGATTGGGACTCCAGCTCCTACAATGAGCAGTTCTTC	CAGGDWDSSSYNEQFF	-	TRBV7-9	TRBJ2-1	-
TGTGCCAGCAGCCCTTTTCTAACAGGGGGGCAATCGCTCATCGAGCAGTACTTC	CASSPFLTGGQSLIEQYF	TRBD1	TRBV2	TRBJ2-7	-
TGTGCCAGTAGTATTCGGGCTAGCGGGGCAACCTACGAGCAGTACTTC	CASSIRASGATYEQYF	TRBD2	TRBV19	TRBJ2-7	-
TGTGCCACAGCTAGGGGACATAACACTGAAGCTTTCTTT	CATARGHNTEAFF	-	TRBV19	TRBJ1-1	-
TGTGCCAGCAGTGAACAAAGTGGACTAGCGGGCGTCTCAGTGTTCTTC	CASSEQSGLAGVSVFF	TRBD2	TRBV2	TRBJ2-1	few
TGTGCCAGCAGCTTGGTCCCTAGTTTCGGCGGTGACTCCTACGAGCAGTACTTC	CASSLVPSFGGDSYEQYF	-	TRBV7-2	TRBJ2-7	-
TGTGCCAGCAGCGTAGATCGGGGTGCCAGTGAGACCCAGTACTTC	CASSVDRGASETQYF	-	TRBV9	TRBJ2-5	-
TGCGCCAGCAGCTTGGTTTCCGGGGCTGGAAACACCATATATTTT	CASSLVSGAGNTIYF	-	TRBV5-1	TRBJ1-3	once
TGTGCCAGCAGTCTATCAGGGGCGGAGAATGAAAAACTGTTTTTT	CASSLSGAENEKLFF	-	TRBV28	TRBJ1-4	few
TGTGCCAGCAGTCCTCCTGGCGTGGGGAGGAATGGCTACACCTTC	CASSPPGVGRNGYTF	-	TRBV27	TRBJ1-2	few
TGTGCCAGCAGCGAGGGCCCTTCGGGAGGGGATACGCAGTATTTT	CASSEGPSGGDTQYF	TRBD2	TRBV9	TRBJ2-3	once
TGTGCCAGCAGCATGGACAGAGATACGCAGTATTTT	CASSMDRDTQYF	-	TRBV5-4	TRBJ2-3	-
TGTGCCAGTAGTATTCAGGGATTTCCCGGGACCCAGTACTTC	CASSIQGFPGTQYF	-	TRBV19	TRBJ2-5	-
TGTGCCAGCATCTTACAGGGGGCGCCGGACACCGGGGAGCTGTTTTTT	CASILQGAPDTGELFF	TRBD1	TRBV5-6	TRBJ2-2	-
TGTGCCAGCGGATACAGGGGAAAAACCGGGGAGCTGTTTTTT	CASGYRGKTGELFF	TRBD1	TRBV11-1	TRBJ2-2	few
TGTGCCAGCACCAACGTGGCACAGATCAGCGAGCAGTACTTC	CASTNVAQISEQYF	-	TRBV4-2	TRBJ2-7	-
TGTGCCAGCAGCCCCAGACAGTCATATAGCAATCAGCCCCAGCATTTT	CASSPRQSYSNQPQHF	-	TRBV27	TRBJ1-5	-
TGTGCCATCTGGCGGGGTCCTGGGAACGAGCAGTACTTC	CAIWRGPGNEQYF	-	TRBV10-3	TRBJ2-7	-
TGTGCCAGCAGCCAATACCTCAGGGGAACAGATACGCAGTATTTT	CASSQYLRGTDTQYF	-	TRBV14	TRBJ2-3	-
TGCAGCGTTGAAAGGTCGGGTAGGGGCTACACCTTC	CSVERSGRGYTF	-	TRBV29-1	TRBJ1-2	few
TGTGCCAGCAGCTTGGCCCGGGTTACCGGGGAGCTGTTTTTT	CASSLARVTGELFF	-	TRBV5-6	TRBJ2-2	-
TGTGCCAGCAGGGGGGGGACAGGAGACCAACCCCAGCATTTT	CASRGGTGDQPQHF	TRBD1	TRBV6-1	TRBJ1-5	-
TGTGCCTGGAGTGCGGGACAGGGGGCTTCACCCCTCCACTTT	CAWSAGQGASPLHF	TRBD1	TRBV30	TRBJ1-6	-
TGTGCCAGCAGTGAATATCCGGGAGCCACAGATACGCAGTATTTT	CASSEYPGATDTQYF	-	TRBV25-1	TRBJ2-3	-
TGTGCCAGCAGCCCTAAACTAATGGTTGCGGACAGGAAAAACACTGAAGCTTTCTTT	CASSPKLMVADRKNTEAFF	-	TRBV21-1	TRBJ1-1	-
TGTGCCACCAGCAGAAACCCCGGGACTAGCGGGAGTTCCTACAATGAGCAGTTCTTC	CATSRNPGTSGSSYNEQFF	TRBD2	TRBV15	TRBJ2-1	few
TGTGCCAGCAGCTCCTACAGACGCGAGCAGTACTTC	CASSSYRREQYF	-	TRBV7-2	TRBJ2-7	once
TGCAGCGCAAAAGGGGTATACGAGCAGTACTTC	CSAKGVYEQYF	-	TRBV29-1	TRBJ2-7	-
TGCGCCAGCAGTACCGGGACTCAAGCCAACACTGAAGCTTTCTTT	CASSTGTQANTEAFF	-	TRBV10-1	TRBJ1-1	-
TGTGCCAGCAGAAAGTCGGGTCAGCCCCAGCATTTT	CASRKSGQPQHF	-	TRBV2	TRBJ1-5	many
TGTGCCAGCAGCTTGCCACAGGGGGCTCGGGAGCAGTTCTTC	CASSLPQGAREQFF	TRBD1	TRBV5-4	TRBJ2-1	-
TGTGCCAGCAGTGGCAAGACGGGGGTTTCAATGACCTACGAGCAGTACTTC	CASSGKTGVSMTYEQYF	-	TRBV6-1	TRBJ2-7	-
TGTGCCAGCAGTTTATACGGGTCGAGCTCCTACGAGCAGTACTTC	CASSLYGSSSYEQYF	-	TRBV28	TRBJ2-7	-
TGTGCCAGCAGCGTAGAGCCGGGACTAGCGGGAGAGGAGCAGTACTTC	CASSVEPGLAGEEQYF	TRBD2	TRBV9	TRBJ2-7	once
TGTGCCAGCAAATCGTCAGGCAATGAGCAGTTCTTC	CASKSSGNEQFF	-	TRBV6-1	TRBJ2-1	-
TGTGCCAGCAGTTCGGAGGGGGCCACAGATACGCAGTATTTT	CASSSEGATDTQYF	-	TRBV28	TRBJ2-3	-
TGTGCCAGCAGTGAACTTATATACGAGCAGTACTTC	CASSELIYEQYF	-	TRBV2	TRBJ2-7	-
TGTGCCAGCTCACCGACAACAGCAGAATTACTAGCGAGAGTCTATGGCTACACCTTC	CASSPTTAELLARVYGYTF	-	TRBV18	TRBJ1-2	-
TGTGCCAGCAGTTTACGCGGGACAGGGGGTCCGGACTTT	CASSLRGTGGPDF	TRBD1	TRBV28	TRBJ1-6	-